Listed here is a single TCR beta chain. The sample originates from a study of cytotoxic CD8 clonotypes in ibrutinib-treated CLL. Trimming cost V 3 bases and J 5 bases, with 5 bases left between them. The CDR3 consists of 12 residues. Germline CDR1 reads LNHDA; CDR2 reads SQIVND (reference sequence). The protocol was immunoSEQ multiplex PCR, while the TCRdb copy is restricted to in-frame clones and leaves out a portion. In the table there are fewer than 25,000 clones, around 73% of which are singletons. J is TRBJ1-5 and V is TRBV19; D uncertain. This material consisted of PBMCs, taken before ibrutinib treatment. This clonotype was obtained from a human donor with chronic lymphocytic leukemia. Here the CDR3 reads CASSIADQPQHF. The CDR3 DNA reads TGTGCCAGTAGTATTGCAGATCAGCCCCAGCATTTT. Using reference TRBV19 and TRBJ1-5 for the parts outside the CDR3, the full variable domain is DGGITQSPKYLFRKEGQNVTLSCEQNLNHDAMYWYRQDPGQGLRLIYYSQIVNDFQKGDIAEGYSVSREKKESFPLTVTSAQKNPTAFYLCASSIADQPQHFGDGTRLSIL.